This TCR beta chain stems from a study of blood T cell repertoires in COVID-19. With 0 bases clipped from V and 0 bases from J, the junction kept 4 bases outside the gene matches. CDR1 is SGHDT and CDR2 is YYEEEE in the germline V gene. This CDR3 region has 17 residues. This clone was counted only a few times. The method was immunoSEQ multiplex PCR; TCRdb's version includes in-frame clones alone and lacks a portion of them. This table has tens of thousands of clones, more than 75% appearing once. The receptor comes from a woman aged 55-69 years with acute or convalescent COVID-19. V and J are TRBV5-6 and TRBJ1-3; 9 bases are shared with TRBD1. The sequenced material came from peripheral blood. CDR3 region: CASSLVRDRDSGNTIYF. CDR3 coding DNA: TGTGCCAGCAGCTTGGTCAGGGACAGGGACTCTGGAAACACCATATATTTT.